This TCR beta chain is from a study of blood T cell repertoires in COVID-19. Study-level information: The study drew acute and convalescent COVID-19 samples from the United States, Italy and Spain.

Seattle enrolled patients during active infection and tracked them longitudinally. Original processing methods: Reference gene primer amplification yielded estimated nucleated cell counts. Clones were sequenced by immunoSEQ multiplex PCR, and TCRdb holds only the in-frame ones, with some missing. The DNA was the basis for D and trimming; V, J and clone size are from that table. The sample contains 350,000 or so clones, approximately 89% of which appear only once. This clone was recorded once. Sequencing used peripheral blood. This TCR derives from a woman in her thirties with COVID-19, enrolled during active disease.

This chain's CDR3 is CASSPTIGDGGYEQFF. CDR3 nucleotides: TGTGCCAGCAGCCCCACTATAGGGGACGGGGGGTATGAGCAGTTCTTC. V and J are TRBV7-2 and TRBJ2-1; 7 positions agree with TRBD2. This CDR3 is built from 16 residues. Looked up from germline, CDR1 is SGHTA and CDR2 is FQGNSA. V lost 5 bases and J lost 8; bases outside the gene matches: 15.